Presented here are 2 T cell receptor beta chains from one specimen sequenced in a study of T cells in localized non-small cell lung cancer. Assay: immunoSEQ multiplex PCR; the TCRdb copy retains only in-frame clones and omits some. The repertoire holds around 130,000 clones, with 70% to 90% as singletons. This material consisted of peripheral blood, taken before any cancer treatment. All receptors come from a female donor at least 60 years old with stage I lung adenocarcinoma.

The CDR3 DNA reads TGTGCCAGCAGCGTCGAGACTAATGAGCAGTTCTTC. Amino acids: CASSVETNEQFF. The chain is built from TRBV9 and TRBJ2-1, with D unclear. V was cut by 2 bases and J by 7 bases, with 7 bases left in between. Germline V lookup: CDR1 SGDLS, CDR2 YYNGEE. The CDR3 has 12 residues.

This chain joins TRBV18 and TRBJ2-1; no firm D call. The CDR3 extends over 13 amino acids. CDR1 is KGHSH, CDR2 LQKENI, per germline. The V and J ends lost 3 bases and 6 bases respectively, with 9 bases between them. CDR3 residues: CASSPGLPNEQFF. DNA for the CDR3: TGTGCCAGCTCACCTGGGCTCCCCAATGAGCAGTTCTTC.